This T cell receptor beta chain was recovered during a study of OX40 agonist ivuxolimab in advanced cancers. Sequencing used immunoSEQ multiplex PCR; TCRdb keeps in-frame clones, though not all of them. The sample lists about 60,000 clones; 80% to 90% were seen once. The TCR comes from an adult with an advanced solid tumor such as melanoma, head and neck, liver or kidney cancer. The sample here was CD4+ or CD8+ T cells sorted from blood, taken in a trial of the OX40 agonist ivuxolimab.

CDR3 in DNA: TGTGCCAGCAGCTTGGCAGGCCGGTCGATCTATGGCTACACCTTC. This encodes CASSLAGRSIYGYTF. The chain has TRBV5-8 and TRBJ1-2; D is uncertain. Trimming left V 0 bases short and J 4 bases short, with 13 bases between. The length of the CDR3 is 15 residues. Germline V lookup: CDR1 SGHTS, CDR2 YDEGEE.